This T cell receptor (beta chain) comes out of a study of blood T cell repertoires in COVID-19. At the level of the study: Material from acute and convalescent COVID-19 was sourced from the United States, Italy and Spain. From T cells, B-cell-depleted T cells, or PBMCs came the material, which was cDNA or gDNA.

Original processing notes: Scientists estimated how many nucleated cells there were by amplifying reference gene primers. Sequenced by immunoSEQ multiplex PCR; TCRdb stores in-frame clones only, minus some. That table supplies the V and J calls and clone size; D and trimming were determined from the DNA. The sample lists approximately 180,000 clones, about 90% seen once, with roughly 2.6% in the top ten. The germline V gene has CDR1 SGDLS and CDR2 YYNGEE. V was clipped by 0 bases and J by 2 bases, with 12 bases between them. There are 16 residues in the CDR3. Sequencing was carried out using peripheral blood. This sequence was found in a man in his forties with active or convalescent COVID-19. V is TRBV9 and J is TRBJ2-1, with D tentatively TRBD1 (6 bases). The CDR3 is CASSVAGRGPYNEQFF. The CDR3 DNA is TGTGCCAGCAGCGTAGCCGGCAGGGGACCCTACAATGAGCAGTTCTTC.